The 19 T cell receptor beta chains below were found in one sample sequenced in a study of technical replicates of blood from a few donors. Assay: immunoSEQ multiplex PCR; the TCRdb copy retains only in-frame clones and omits some. The sample yields about 85,000 clones, roughly 94% seen once. Specimen: T cells isolated from PBMCs. These TCRs come from a human donor in good health.

V is TRBV2 and J is TRBJ1-2, with unresolved D. The CDR3 length is 14 residues. CDR1 and CDR2 from the germline V gene are SNHLY and FYNNEI. Trimming removed 7 bases at V and 2 bases at J, with 14 bases between. The CDR3 spells CASISQNLNYGYTF. CDR3 coding DNA: TGTGCCAGCATCTCCCAGAACCTCAACTATGGCTACACCTTC.

In regard to this clone: The junction departs from the called germline gene at one end, perhaps through a read error. The J gene is TRBJ2-1, the V gene TRBV7-7; 11 nucleotides match TRBD1. CDR3 length: 15 residues. Germline V gene data show CDR1 as SSHAT and CDR2 as FNYEAQ (reference sequence). The CDR3 region has the DNA TGTGCTAGCAGCTCAGGACAGGGGGCTTACAATGAGCAGTTCTTC. Its protein product is CASSSGQGAYNEQFF.

This clone was observed once. CDR3 DNA: TGTGCCAGCTCACCGACAAATAGTGTCTTTTATGACGAGCAGTACTTC. This codes for CASSPTNSVFYDEQYF. The chain joins TRBV18 to TRBJ2-7; no clear D gene. Germline V gene data show CDR1 as KGHSH and CDR2 as LQKENI. The CDR3 has 16 amino acids. Trimming pared 3 bases from V and 5 bases from J, leaving 20 bases between.

This chain uses TRBV4-2 with TRBJ2-6; 8 nucleotides align to TRBD2. Germline-derived CDR1 and CDR2 are LGHNA and YNFKEQ. V trimming: 1 base; J trimming: 2 bases; junction bases outside the gene matches: 1. The CDR3 spans 16 residues. CDR3 loop: CASSQGGLAGANVLTF. The CDR3 DNA reads as TGTGCCAGCAGCCAAGGGGGACTAGCTGGGGCCAACGTCCTGACTTTC.

This rearrangement joins TRBV27 to TRBJ2-3, with unresolved D. Germline assignment: CDR1 MNHEY and CDR2 SMNVEV (reference sequence). The V gene lost 6 bases and the J gene lost 0 bases, with 7 bases spanning the gap. The CDR3 is 13 residues long. The CDR3 DNA sequence: TGTGCCAGCAGGAGGCAGAGCACAGATACGCAGTATTTT. Its translation: CASRRQSTDTQYF.

The V gene is TRBV5-1, the J gene TRBJ1-5; D possibly corresponds to TRBD1 (5 bases). The length of the CDR3 is 14 residues. Trimming shortened V by 5 bases and J by 0 bases, and 9 bases separated the two germline ends. Germline V gene data show CDR1 as SGHRS and CDR2 as YFSETQ. This CDR3 reads CASRAGYSNQPQHF. The CDR3 region has the DNA TGCGCCAGCAGAGCAGGGTATAGCAATCAGCCCCAGCATTTT. The whole variable domain, filled in from reference TRBV5-1 and TRBJ1-5, reads KAGVTQTPRYLIKTRGQQVTLSCSPISGHRSVSWYQQTPGQGLQFLFEYFSETQRNKGNFPGRFSGRQFSNSRSEMNVSTLELGDSALYLCASRAGYSNQPQHFGDGTRLSIL.

The chain uses TRBV30 and TRBJ1-5; possible D gene TRBD1, 6 bases. V was shortened by 4 bases and J by 3 bases, with 10 bases between the two germline ends. The CDR3 extends over 13 amino acids. CDR1 is GTSNPN and CDR2 is SVGIG in the germline V gene (reference sequence). The CDR3 here is CAWTDRNNQPQHF. CDR3 in DNA: TGTGCCTGGACCGACAGGAACAATCAGCCCCAGCATTTT.

The chain is built from TRBV6-5 and TRBJ2-3, with D unresolved. Germline V gene sequence: CDR1 MNHEY, CDR2 SVGAGI. This CDR3 region has 14 residues. The V end lost 4 bases, the J end lost 1 base, and 9 bases lay between the germline ends. The CDR3, as DNA: TGTGCCAGCAGTTCGTTAAGCGGCACAGATACGCAGTATTTT. It translates to CASSSLSGTDTQYF.

This chain uses TRBV15 with TRBJ2-7, with TRBD1 matching over 7 bases. This CDR3 region has 16 residues. CDR1 is LNHNV and CDR2 is YYDKDF in the germline V gene (reference sequence). V lost 5 bases, J lost 5 bases, and 15 bases stayed unmatched. The CDR3 is CATSGVGGDRAHEQYF. The CDR3 coding sequence is TGTGCCACCAGCGGGGTGGGTGGAGACAGGGCCCACGAGCAGTACTTC. Based on the CDR3 plus reference TRBV15 and TRBJ2-7, the full variable domain is DAMVIQNPRYQVTQFGKPVTLSCSQTLNHNVMYWYQQKSSQAPKLLFHYYDKDFNNEADTPDNFQSRRPNTSFCFLDIRSPGLGDTAMYLCATSGVGGDRAHEQYFGPGTRLTVT.

The chain joins TRBV10-3 to TRBJ2-1; 7 bases agree with TRBD2. V shed 11 bases, J shed 3 bases, and the junction held 16 bases outside the gene matches. The germline CDR1 and CDR2 sequences are ENHRY and SYGVKD. The CDR3 extends over 16 amino acids. The DNA of the CDR3 is TGTGCCGCCTTGGACCCCACTAGCGAAGACTACAATGAGCAGTTCTTC. This gives the protein CAALDPTSEDYNEQFF.

The rearrangement joins TRBV27 to TRBJ1-4; D ambiguous. In germline, CDR1 is MNHEY, CDR2 SMNVEV (reference sequence). This CDR3 is 14 amino acids long. V was pared by 6 bases and J by 3 bases, with 11 bases between. The CDR3 sequence: CASRGRPSNEKLFF. The CDR3, as DNA: TGTGCCAGCAGAGGGAGGCCCTCTAATGAAAAACTGTTTTTT.

This chain uses TRBV19 with TRBJ2-7; TRBD2 matches at 9 bases. The CDR3 length is 14 residues. Trimming cost V 3 bases and J 6 bases; bases outside gene matches: 6. From germline, CDR1 is LNHDA and CDR2 SQIVND (reference sequence). In DNA, the CDR3 is TGTGCCAGTAGTATGTTAGCGGGGGTACTCGAGCAGTACTTC. It is translated as CASSMLAGVLEQYF.

The genes are TRBV5-4 and TRBJ2-5; TRBD2 might be the D (7 bases). Per germline, CDR1 SGHNT and CDR2 YYREEE (reference sequence). The length of the CDR3 is 14 residues. V lost 0 bases to trimming and J lost 5 bases, with 11 bases between them. The CDR3 region is CASSLAGGKETQYF. In nucleotides, the CDR3 is TGTGCCAGCAGCTTGGCGGGGGGCAAGGAGACCCAGTACTTC.

This CDR3 reads CASSWASGRYEQYF. In DNA form, the CDR3 reads TGTGCCAGCAGTTGGGCTAGCGGGAGATACGAGCAGTACTTC. The chain carries TRBV6-5 and TRBJ2-7; TRBD2 matches 10 bases. Germline V CDR1 and CDR2: MNHEY, SVGAGI. The CDR3 extends over 14 amino acids. V dropped 4 bases and J dropped 4; count of bases not matched to a gene: 4.

This rearrangement joins TRBV4-2 to TRBJ1-1; D is unresolved. Germline CDR1 and CDR2: LGHNA and YNFKEQ. CDR3 size: 15 residues. V lost 0 bases, J lost 2 bases, and 10 bases lay in between. For the CDR3, the DNA is TGTGCCAGCAGCCAAGATCCGAGGGTTAACACTGAAGCTTTCTTT. It yields the protein CASSQDPRVNTEAFF.

This sequence joins TRBV7-9 and TRBJ1-2; D uncertain. The CDR3 runs to 13 residues. V lost 4 bases and J lost 4, with 10 bases in between. Germline CDR1 reads SEHNR; CDR2 reads FQNEAQ (reference sequence). CDR3 sequence (DNA): TGTGCCAGCAGCTCCCCCCGGTCCTATGGCTACACCTTC. Translated, it gives CASSSPRSYGYTF.

The J gene is TRBJ2-5, the V gene TRBV13, with 7 nucleotides matching TRBD1. The CDR3 consists of 13 residues. Germline CDR1 reads PRHDT; CDR2 reads FYEKMQ (reference sequence). Trimming removed 5 bases from V and 4 bases from J; junction bases left unmatched: 4. The CDR3 coding sequence is TGTGCCAGCAGCCTAACAGGGGCAGAGACCCAGTACTTC. Amino acids: CASSLTGAETQYF.

The rearrangement uses TRBV6-5 and TRBJ1-5; 8 bases match TRBD1. CDR3 length: 14 amino acids. Germline CDR1 is MNHEY and CDR2 is SVGAGI. Losses at the gene ends were 6 bases for V and 2 bases for J; bases not matched to a gene: 3. Written as DNA, the CDR3 is TGTGCCAGCAGCTCGGACAGGGGCAATCAGCCCCAGCATTTT. This translates into CASSSDRGNQPQHF.

The chain recombines TRBV12-5 with TRBJ2-1, with 12 bases identical to TRBD2. The CDR3 covers 17 residues. V trimming: 2 bases; J trimming: 4 bases; junction bases outside the gene matches: 6. Germline CDR1 and CDR2: LGHNT and FRNRAP. In DNA form, the CDR3 reads TGTGCTAGTGGTTTGTCCCCTCTAGCGGGGGGGTACAATGAGCAGTTCTTC. Protein product: CASGLSPLAGGYNEQFF.